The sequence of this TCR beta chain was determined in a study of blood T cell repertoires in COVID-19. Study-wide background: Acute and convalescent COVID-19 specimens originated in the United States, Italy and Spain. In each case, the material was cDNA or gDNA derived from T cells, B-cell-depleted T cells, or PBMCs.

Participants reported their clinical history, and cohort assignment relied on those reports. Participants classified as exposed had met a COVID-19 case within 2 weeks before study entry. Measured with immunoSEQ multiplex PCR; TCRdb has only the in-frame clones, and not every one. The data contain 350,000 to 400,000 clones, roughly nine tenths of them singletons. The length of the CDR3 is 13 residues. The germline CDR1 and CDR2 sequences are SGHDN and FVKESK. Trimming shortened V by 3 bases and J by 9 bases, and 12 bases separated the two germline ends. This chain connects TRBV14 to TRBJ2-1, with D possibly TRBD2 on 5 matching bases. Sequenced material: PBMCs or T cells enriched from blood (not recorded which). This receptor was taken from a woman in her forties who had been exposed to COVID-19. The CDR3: CASSHRGRGEQFF. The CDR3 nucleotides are TGTGCCAGCAGCCACCGCGGACGGGGTGAGCAGTTCTTC.